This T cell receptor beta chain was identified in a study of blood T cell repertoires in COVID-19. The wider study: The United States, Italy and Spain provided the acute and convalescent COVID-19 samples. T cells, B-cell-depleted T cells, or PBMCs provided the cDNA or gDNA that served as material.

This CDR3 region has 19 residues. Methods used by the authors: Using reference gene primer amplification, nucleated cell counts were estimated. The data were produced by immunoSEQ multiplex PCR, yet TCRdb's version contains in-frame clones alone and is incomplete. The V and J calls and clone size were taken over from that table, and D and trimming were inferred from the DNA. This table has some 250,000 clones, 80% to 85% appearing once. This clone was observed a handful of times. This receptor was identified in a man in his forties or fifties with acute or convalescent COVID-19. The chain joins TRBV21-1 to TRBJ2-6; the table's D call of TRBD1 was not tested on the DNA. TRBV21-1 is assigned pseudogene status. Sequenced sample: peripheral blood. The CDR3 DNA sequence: TGTGCCAGCAGCATCCGGGACAAACCTAAACAGAGCGGGGCCAACGTCCTGACTTTC. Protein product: CASSIRDKPKQSGANVLTF.